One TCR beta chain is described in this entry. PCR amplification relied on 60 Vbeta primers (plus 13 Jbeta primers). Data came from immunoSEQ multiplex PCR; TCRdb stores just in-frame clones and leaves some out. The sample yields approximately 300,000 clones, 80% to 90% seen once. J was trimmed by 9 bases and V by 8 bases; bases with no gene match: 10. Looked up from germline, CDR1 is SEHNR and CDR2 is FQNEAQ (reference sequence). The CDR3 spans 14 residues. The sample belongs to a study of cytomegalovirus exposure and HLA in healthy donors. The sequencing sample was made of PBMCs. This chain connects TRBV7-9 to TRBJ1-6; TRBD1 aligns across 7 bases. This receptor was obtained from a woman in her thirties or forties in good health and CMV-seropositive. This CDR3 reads CASGQGGGSSPLHF. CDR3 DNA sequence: TGTGCCAGCGGCCAGGGGGGTGGGAGTTCACCCCTCCACTTT. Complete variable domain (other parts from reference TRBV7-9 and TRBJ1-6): DTGVSQNPRHKITKRGQNVTFRCDPISEHNRLYWYRQTLGQGPEFLTYFQNEAQLEKSRLLSDRFSAERPKGSFSTLEIQRTEQGDSAMYLCASGQGGGSSPLHFGNGTRLTVT.